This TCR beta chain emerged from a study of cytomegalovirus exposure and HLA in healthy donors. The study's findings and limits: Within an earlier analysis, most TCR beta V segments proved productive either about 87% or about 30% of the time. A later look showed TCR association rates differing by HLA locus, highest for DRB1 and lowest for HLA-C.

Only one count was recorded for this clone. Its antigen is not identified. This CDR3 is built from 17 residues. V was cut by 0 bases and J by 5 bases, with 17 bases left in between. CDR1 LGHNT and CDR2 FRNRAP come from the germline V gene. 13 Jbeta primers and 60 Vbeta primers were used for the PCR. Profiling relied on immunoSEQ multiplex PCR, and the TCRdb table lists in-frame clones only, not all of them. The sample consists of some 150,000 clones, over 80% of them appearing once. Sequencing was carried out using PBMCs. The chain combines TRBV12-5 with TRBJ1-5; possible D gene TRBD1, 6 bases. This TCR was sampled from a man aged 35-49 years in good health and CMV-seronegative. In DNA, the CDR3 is TGTGCTAGTGGTTTGGTTACTACGGCAGGGGCGGATCAGCCCCAGCATTTT. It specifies CASGLVTTAGADQPQHF.